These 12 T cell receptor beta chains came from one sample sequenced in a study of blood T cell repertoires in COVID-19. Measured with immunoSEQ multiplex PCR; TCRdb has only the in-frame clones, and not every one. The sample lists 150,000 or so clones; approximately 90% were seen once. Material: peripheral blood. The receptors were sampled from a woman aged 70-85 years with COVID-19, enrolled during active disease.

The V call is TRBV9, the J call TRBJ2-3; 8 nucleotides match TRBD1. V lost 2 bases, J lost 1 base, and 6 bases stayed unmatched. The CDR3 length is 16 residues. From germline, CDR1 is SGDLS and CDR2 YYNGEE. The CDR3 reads CASSVQGAAGTDTQYF. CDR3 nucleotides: TGTGCCAGCAGCGTGCAGGGGGCGGCCGGCACAGATACGCAGTATTTT.

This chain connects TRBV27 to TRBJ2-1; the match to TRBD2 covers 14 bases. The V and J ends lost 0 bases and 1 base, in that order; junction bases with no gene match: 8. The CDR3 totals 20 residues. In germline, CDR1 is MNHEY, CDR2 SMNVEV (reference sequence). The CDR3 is CASSLSGTSGGLWSYNEQFF. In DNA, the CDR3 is TGTGCCAGCAGTTTATCAGGGACTAGCGGGGGCCTATGGTCCTACAATGAGCAGTTCTTC.

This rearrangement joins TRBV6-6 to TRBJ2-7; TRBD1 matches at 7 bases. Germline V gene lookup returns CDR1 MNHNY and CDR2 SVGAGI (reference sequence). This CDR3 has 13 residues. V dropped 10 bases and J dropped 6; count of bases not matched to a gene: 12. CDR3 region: CATVTGPWGEQYF. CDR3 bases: TGTGCCACCGTGACAGGGCCCTGGGGCGAGCAGTACTTC.

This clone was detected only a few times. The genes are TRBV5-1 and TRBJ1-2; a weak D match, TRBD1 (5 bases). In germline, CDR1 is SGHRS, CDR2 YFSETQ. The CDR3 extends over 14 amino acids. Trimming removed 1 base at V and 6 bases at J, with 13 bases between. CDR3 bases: TGCGCCAGCAGCTTGAGGCAGGGTGAACATGGCTACACCTTC. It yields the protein CASSLRQGEHGYTF.

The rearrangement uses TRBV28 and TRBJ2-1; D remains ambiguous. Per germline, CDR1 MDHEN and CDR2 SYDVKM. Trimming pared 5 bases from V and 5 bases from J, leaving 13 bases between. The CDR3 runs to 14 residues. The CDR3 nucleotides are TGTGCCAGCAGTAAACAACCAGTGGACAATGAGCAGTTCTTC. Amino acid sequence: CASSKQPVDNEQFF.

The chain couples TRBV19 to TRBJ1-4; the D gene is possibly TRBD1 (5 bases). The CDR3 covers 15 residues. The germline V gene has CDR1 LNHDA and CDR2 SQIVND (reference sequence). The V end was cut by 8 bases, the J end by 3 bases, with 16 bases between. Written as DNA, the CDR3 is TGTGCCAGTCAAGAAGCCAGGGTTGCTAATGAAAAACTGTTTTTT. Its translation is CASQEARVANEKLFF.

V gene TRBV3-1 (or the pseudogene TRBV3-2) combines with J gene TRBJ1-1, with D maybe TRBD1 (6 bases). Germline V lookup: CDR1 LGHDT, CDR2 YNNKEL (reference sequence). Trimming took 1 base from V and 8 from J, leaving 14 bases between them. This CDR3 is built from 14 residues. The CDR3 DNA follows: TGTGCCAGCAGCCAAGTTATAGGGGGTACCGAAGCTTTCTTT. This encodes CASSQVIGGTEAFF.

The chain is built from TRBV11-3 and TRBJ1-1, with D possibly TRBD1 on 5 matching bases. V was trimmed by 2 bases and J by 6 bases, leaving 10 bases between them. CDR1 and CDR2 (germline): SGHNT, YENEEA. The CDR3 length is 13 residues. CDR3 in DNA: TGTGCCAGCAGCTTAAACCAGGGCGCTGAAGCTTTCTTT. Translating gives CASSLNQGAEAFF.

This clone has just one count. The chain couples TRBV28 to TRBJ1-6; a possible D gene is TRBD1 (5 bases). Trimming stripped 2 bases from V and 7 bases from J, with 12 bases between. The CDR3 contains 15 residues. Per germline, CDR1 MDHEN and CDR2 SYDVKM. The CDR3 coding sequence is TGTGCCAGCAGTTTAAGGAAGAAGGGGAATTCACCCCTCCACTTT. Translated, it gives CASSLRKKGNSPLHF.

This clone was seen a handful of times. CDR3 loop: CASNGGFLDEQYF. DNA of the CDR3: TGTGCCAGCAACGGCGGGTTCTTGGACGAGCAGTACTTC. The chain recombines TRBV28 with TRBJ2-7; D is perhaps TRBD2 (5 bases). V was clipped by 7 bases and J by 5 bases, with 15 bases between them. Germline V gene lookup returns CDR1 MDHEN and CDR2 SYDVKM. The CDR3 has 13 residues.

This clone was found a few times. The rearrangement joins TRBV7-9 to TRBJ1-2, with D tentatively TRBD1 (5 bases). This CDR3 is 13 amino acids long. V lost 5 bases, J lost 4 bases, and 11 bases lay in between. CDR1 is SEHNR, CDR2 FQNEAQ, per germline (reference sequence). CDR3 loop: CASSLQETYGYTF. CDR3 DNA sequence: TGTGCCAGCAGCCTACAGGAGACCTATGGCTACACCTTC.

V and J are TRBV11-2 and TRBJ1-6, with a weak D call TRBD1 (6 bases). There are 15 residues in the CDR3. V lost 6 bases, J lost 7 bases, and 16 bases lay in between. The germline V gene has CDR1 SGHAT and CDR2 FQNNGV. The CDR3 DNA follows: TGTGCCAGCAGGTTGGACAGAACCATCAATTCACCCCTCCACTTT. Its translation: CASRLDRTINSPLHF. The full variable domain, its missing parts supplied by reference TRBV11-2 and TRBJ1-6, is EAGVAQSPRYKIIEKRQSVAFWCNPISGHATLYWYQQILGQGPKLLIQFQNNGVVDDSQLPKDRFSAERLKGVDSTLKIQPAKLEDSAVYLCASRLDRTINSPLHFGNGTRLTVT.